The 11 T cell receptor beta chains below all came from one sample that was sequenced in a study of T cell repertoires in cytomegalovirus infection. A single record per CDR3 protein comes from TCRdb applying MiXCR to the reads. This table holds 400,000 to 600,000 distinct CDR3 sequences, 42% found once. Their cognate antigens are unknown. Sample: cultured PBMCs, taken from culture after CMV antigen stimulation. The receptors shown here come from a human donor in good health (CMV status not recorded). Some clones in this sample may be carry-over from other donors' samples.

At least ten counts were recorded for this clonotype. The chain recombines TRBV7-2 with TRBJ1-6; D is ambiguous. Germline V gives CDR1 SGHTA, CDR2 FQGNSA. V lost 4 bases to trimming and J lost 9 bases, with 10 bases between them. This CDR3 contains 13 residues. The CDR3 region has the DNA TGTGCCAGCAGCTCGACCATAGGTTCACCCCTCCACTTT. It yields the protein CASSSTIGSPLHF.

J is TRBJ2-1 and V is TRBV6-2 or TRBV6-3, with 7 bases fitting TRBD2. The CDR3 totals 17 residues. CDR1 is MNHEY and CDR2 is SVGEGT in the germline V gene. V lost 5 bases to trimming and J lost 6 bases; unmatched junction nucleotides: 16. CDR3 bases: TGTGCCAGCAGTCCCTTAAAGGGGCGGGAGTATTCCAATGAGCAGTTCTTC. The encoded protein is CASSPLKGREYSNEQFF.

This clonotype was picked up many times. The CDR3 loop reads CASSLGTASYNEQFF. The CDR3 coding sequence is TGTGCCAGCAGCTTAGGGACAGCCTCCTACAATGAGCAGTTCTTC. The genes are TRBV7-8 and TRBJ2-1; TRBD1 might be the D (6 bases). The V end lost 1 base, the J end lost 0 bases, and 7 bases lay between the germline ends. The CDR3 runs 15 residues. CDR1 and CDR2 (germline): SGHVS, FQNEAQ.

This clonotype was counted between two and nine times. This chain joins TRBV27 and TRBJ2-7, with unresolved D. V was clipped by 2 bases and J by 2 bases, with 7 bases between them. CDR1 and CDR2 from the germline V gene are MNHEY and SMNVEV (reference sequence). The length of the CDR3 is 13 residues. CDR3 sequence: CASSLRPPYEQYF. DNA for the CDR3: TGTGCCAGCAGTTTACGCCCCCCCTACGAGCAGTACTTC.

This clonotype was counted between two and nine times. This chain joins TRBV7-6 and TRBJ2-3, with D hard to call. Per germline, CDR1 SGHVS and CDR2 FNYEAQ. This CDR3 comprises 14 residues. V was trimmed by 8 bases and J by 2 bases, leaving 14 bases between them. CDR3 region: CASSPGRYTDTQYF. CDR3 nucleotides: TGTGCCAGCTCCCCGGGTAGATACACAGATACGCAGTATTTT.

This clonotype was recorded once. This chain links TRBV6-5 with TRBJ2-1, with D maybe TRBD2 (6 bases). The germline CDR1 and CDR2 sequences are MNHEY and SVGAGI. Trimming took 3 bases from V and 9 from J, leaving 12 bases between them. This CDR3 is 13 amino acids long. CDR3 nucleotides: TGTGCCAGCAGTTATGCGGGGCGGCGTGAGCAGTTCTTC. Its translation is CASSYAGRREQFF.

The chain has TRBV6-2 or TRBV6-3 and TRBJ2-7; D not resolved. The germline gives CDR1 MNHEY, CDR2 SVGEGT. With 6 bases removed from V and 7 bases from J, the gap between germline ends came to 19 bases. The CDR3 spans 14 residues. As DNA, the CDR3 is TGTGCCAGCAGCTCCGGACGGAGCCTCGGGGAGCAGTACTTC. Protein product: CASSSGRSLGEQYF.

This clonotype was counted a few times. At one boundary the junction diverges from the germline segment, which might be a read error. V gene TRBV12-3 or TRBV12-4 combines with J gene TRBJ2-1; D gene unclear. The CDR3 spans 13 residues. The CDR3, as DNA: TGTGCCAGCACCCTAGACTCCCACAATGAGCAGTTCTTC. Translation gives CASTLDSHNEQFF.

This clonotype was counted between two and nine times. V is TRBV7-2 and J is TRBJ2-1; 8 nucleotides line up with TRBD2. The V gene's germline CDR1 is SGHTA and CDR2 FQGNSA. V lost 4 bases to trimming and J lost 4 bases; unmatched junction nucleotides: 3. This CDR3 contains 14 residues. This CDR3 reads CASSSSGSYNEQFF. DNA for the CDR3: TGTGCCAGCAGCTCGAGCGGGAGTTACAATGAGCAGTTCTTC.

The DNA for the CDR3 is TGTGCCAGCAGTGAAGACCCGGGAGTACGGTATGGCTACACCTTC. This encodes CASSEDPGVRYGYTF. V usage is TRBV6-1 and J usage is TRBJ1-2; the D is unclear. Germline V lookup: CDR1 MNHNS, CDR2 SASEGT. This CDR3 spans 15 amino acids. Trimming took off 1 base at V and 5 bases at J, with 14 bases between the two ends.

This chain uses TRBV7-2 with TRBJ2-3; 14 bases are shared with TRBD2. The CDR3 consists of 18 residues. From germline, CDR1 is SGHTA and CDR2 FQGNSA. V shed 5 bases, J shed 4 bases, and the junction held 11 bases outside the gene matches. The CDR3 nucleotides read TGTGCCAGCAGCCGACAGTTTGGACTAGCGGGGGGCCCAGATACGCAGTATTTT. Amino acid sequence: CASSRQFGLAGGPDTQYF.